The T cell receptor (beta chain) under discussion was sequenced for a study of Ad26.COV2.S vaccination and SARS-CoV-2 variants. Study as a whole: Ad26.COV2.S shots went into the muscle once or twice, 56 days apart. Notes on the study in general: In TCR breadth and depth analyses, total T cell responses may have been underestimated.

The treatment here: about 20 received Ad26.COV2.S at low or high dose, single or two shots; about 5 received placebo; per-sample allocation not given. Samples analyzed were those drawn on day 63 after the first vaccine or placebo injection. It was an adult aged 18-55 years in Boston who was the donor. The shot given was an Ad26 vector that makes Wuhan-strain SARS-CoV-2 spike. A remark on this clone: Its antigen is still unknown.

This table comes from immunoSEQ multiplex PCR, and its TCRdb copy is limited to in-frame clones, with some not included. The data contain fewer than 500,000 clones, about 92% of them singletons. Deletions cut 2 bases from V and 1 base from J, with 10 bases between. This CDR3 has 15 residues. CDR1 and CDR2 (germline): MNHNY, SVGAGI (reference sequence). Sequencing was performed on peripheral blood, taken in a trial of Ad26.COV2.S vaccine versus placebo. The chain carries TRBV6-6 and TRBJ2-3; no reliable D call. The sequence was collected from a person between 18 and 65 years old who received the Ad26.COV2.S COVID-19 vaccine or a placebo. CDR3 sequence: CASSYEQARTDTQYF. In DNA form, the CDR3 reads TGTGCCAGCAGTTACGAGCAGGCCCGCACAGATACGCAGTATTTT.